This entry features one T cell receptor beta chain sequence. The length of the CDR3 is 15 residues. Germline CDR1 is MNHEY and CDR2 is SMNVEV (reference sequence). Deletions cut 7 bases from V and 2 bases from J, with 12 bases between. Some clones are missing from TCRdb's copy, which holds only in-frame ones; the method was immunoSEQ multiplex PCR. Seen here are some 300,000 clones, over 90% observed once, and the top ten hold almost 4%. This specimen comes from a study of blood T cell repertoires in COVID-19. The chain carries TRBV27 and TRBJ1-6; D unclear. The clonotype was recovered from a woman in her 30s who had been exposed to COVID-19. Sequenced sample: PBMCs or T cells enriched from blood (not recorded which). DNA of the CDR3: TGTGCCAGCAAATCGGGGTCTACCTATAATTCACCCCTCCACTTT. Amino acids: CASKSGSTYNSPLHF.